This is a list of T cell receptor beta chains from one sample in a study of graft-versus-host responses after intestinal transplantation. Produced via immunoSEQ multiplex PCR; TCRdb's table is partial and in-frame only. The table lists 15,000 or so clones, about 70% of them singletons. Sequenced here: ileum tissue, sampled 700 to 800 days after intestinal transplantation. The receptors were sampled from a human patient who received an intestinal transplant, so some T cells may come from the graft donor. The CDR3 runs from the conserved cysteine through the conserved F or W. Fields, in order: D gene, clone size, V gene, J gene, CDR3 DNA, CDR3 protein. The D gene is left open where the match is weak. Clone size is shown for a subset of rows, as once, few, many or a class of expanded clone.

D: .
size: .
V: TRBV7-8
J: TRBJ2-1
DNA: TGTGCCAGCAGCGTCGGACCCGACAATGAGCAGTTCTTC
CDR3: CASSVGPDNEQFF

D: .
size: few
V: TRBV13
J: TRBJ2-1
DNA: TGTGCCAGCAGCTGGGGGGAGGAGCAGTTCTTC
CDR3: CASSWGEEQFF

D: .
size: .
V: TRBV27
J: TRBJ2-3
DNA: TGTGCCAGCAGTTTTATGTGGGGAGCAGATACGCAGTATTTT
CDR3: CASSFMWGADTQYF

D: .
size: .
V: TRBV20-1
J: TRBJ2-7
DNA: TGCAGTGTAGGCGAGCAGGGGAAGCAGTACTTC
CDR3: CSVGEQGKQYF

D: .
size: .
V: TRBV28
J: TRBJ2-1
DNA: TGTGCCAGCAGTTTATTATTGAGGCAGATTAGCAATGAGCAGTTCTTC
CDR3: CASSLLLRQISNEQFF

D: .
size: .
V: TRBV5-1
J: TRBJ2-5
DNA: TGCGCCAGCAGCTTGGCCGGGATGGGAGAGACCCAGTACTTC
CDR3: CASSLAGMGETQYF

D: .
size: few
V: TRBV6-4
J: TRBJ2-2
DNA: TGTGCCAGCAGTGAAGTGGGAGCCGGGGAGCTGTTTTTT
CDR3: CASSEVGAGELFF

D: TRBD1
size: medium-sized
V: TRBV9
J: TRBJ1-6
DNA: TGTGCCAGCAGCGTAGCCGGACAGGGGGTTTCACCCCTCCACTTT
CDR3: CASSVAGQGVSPLHF

D: TRBD2
size: .
V: TRBV11-2
J: TRBJ2-5
DNA: TGTGCCAGCAGTCACAGGACTAGCGGGGGGAAAGAGACCCAGTACTTC
CDR3: CASSHRTSGGKETQYF

D: .
size: few
V: TRBV7-9
J: TRBJ2-1
DNA: TGTGCCAGCAGCTTTTTTCGGCGAGGTGGGGGCAATGAGCAGTTCTTC
CDR3: CASSFFRRGGGNEQFF

D: .
size: .
V: TRBV6-5
J: TRBJ1-2
DNA: TGTGCCAGCACAACAGGAGGGGGTGGCTACACCTTC
CDR3: CASTTGGGGYTF

D: TRBD1
size: .
V: TRBV30
J: TRBJ2-7
DNA: TGTGCCTGGAGTACCGGGACAGGGGACTACGAGCAGTACTTC
CDR3: CAWSTGTGDYEQYF

D: .
size: .
V: TRBV6-5
J: TRBJ2-7
DNA: TGTGCCAGCAGTAATCGAGGACCAGACGAGCAGTACTTC
CDR3: CASSNRGPDEQYF

D: .
size: .
V: TRBV27
J: TRBJ1-5
DNA: TGTGCCAGCAGTCCTCGGGGGAATCAGCCCCAGCATTTT
CDR3: CASSPRGNQPQHF

D: .
size: .
V: TRBV7-2
J: TRBJ2-3
DNA: TGTGCCAGCAGCTTAGTAGGTCGCAGCGGGCCTAGAGGAGATACGCAGTATTTT
CDR3: CASSLVGRSGPRGDTQYF

D: .
size: .
V: TRBV5-6
J: TRBJ1-3
DNA: TGTGCCAGCAGCTTGCGTGGCTCTGGAAACACCATATATTTT
CDR3: CASSLRGSGNTIYF

D: .
size: .
V: TRBV4-3
J: TRBJ1-2
DNA: TGCGCCAGCAGCCAAAAAACAAACTATGGCTACACCTTC
CDR3: CASSQKTNYGYTF